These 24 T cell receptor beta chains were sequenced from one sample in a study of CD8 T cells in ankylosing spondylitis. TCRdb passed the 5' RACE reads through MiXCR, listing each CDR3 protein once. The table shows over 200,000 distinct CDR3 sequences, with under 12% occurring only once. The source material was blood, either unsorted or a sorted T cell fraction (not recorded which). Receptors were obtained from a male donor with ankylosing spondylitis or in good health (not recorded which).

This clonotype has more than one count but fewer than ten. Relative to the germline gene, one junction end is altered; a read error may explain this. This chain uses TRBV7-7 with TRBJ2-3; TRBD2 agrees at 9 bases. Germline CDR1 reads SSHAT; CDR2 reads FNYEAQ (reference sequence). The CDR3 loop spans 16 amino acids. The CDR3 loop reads CASSPSSGGGRDTQYF. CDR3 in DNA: TGTGCTAGCAGCCCGAGTAGCGGGGGAGGCAGAGATACGCAGTATTTT. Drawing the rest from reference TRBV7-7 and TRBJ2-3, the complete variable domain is GAGVSQSPRYKVTKRGQDVTLRCDPISSHATLYWYQQALGQGPEFLTYFNYEAQPDKSGLPSDRFSAERPEGSISTLTIQRTEQRDSAMYRCASSPSSGGGRDTQYFGPGTRLTVL.

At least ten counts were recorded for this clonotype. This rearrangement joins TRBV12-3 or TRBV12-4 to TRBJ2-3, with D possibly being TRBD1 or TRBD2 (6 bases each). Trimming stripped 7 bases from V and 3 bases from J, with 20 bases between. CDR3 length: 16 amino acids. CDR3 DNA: TGTGCCAGCACCGAGGAGGGACACGGATTAACAGATACGCAGTATTTT. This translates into CASTEEGHGLTDTQYF.

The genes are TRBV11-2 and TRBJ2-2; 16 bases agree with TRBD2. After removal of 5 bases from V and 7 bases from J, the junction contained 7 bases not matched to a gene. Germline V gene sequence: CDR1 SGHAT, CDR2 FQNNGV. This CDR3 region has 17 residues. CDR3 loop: CASSPGLAGGVGGELFF. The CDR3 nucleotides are TGTGCCAGCAGCCCGGGACTAGCGGGGGGGGTCGGCGGGGAGCTGTTTTTT.

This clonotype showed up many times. The CDR3 region is CASSYDAEANTEAFF. CDR3 sequence (DNA): TGTGCCAGCAGCTATGACGCTGAGGCGAACACTGAAGCTTTCTTT. The chain carries TRBV11-1 and TRBJ1-1; D is ambiguous. The CDR3 length is 15 residues. Germline V gene sequence: CDR1 SGHAT, CDR2 FQDESV (reference sequence). Trimming shortened V by 4 bases and J by 1 base, and 13 bases separated the two germline ends.

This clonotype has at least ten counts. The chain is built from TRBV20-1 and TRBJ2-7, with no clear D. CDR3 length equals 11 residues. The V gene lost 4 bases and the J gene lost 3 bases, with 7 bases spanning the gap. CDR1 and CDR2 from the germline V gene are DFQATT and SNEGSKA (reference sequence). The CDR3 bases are TGCAGTGCTAAAGAGGTCTACGAGCAGTACTTC. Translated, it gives CSAKEVYEQYF.

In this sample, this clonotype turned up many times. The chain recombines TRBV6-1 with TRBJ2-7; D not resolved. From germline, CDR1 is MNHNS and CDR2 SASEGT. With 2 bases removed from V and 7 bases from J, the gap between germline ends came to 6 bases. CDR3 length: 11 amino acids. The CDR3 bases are TGTGCCAGCAGTGAAATGGGAGAGCAGTACTTC. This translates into CASSEMGEQYF.

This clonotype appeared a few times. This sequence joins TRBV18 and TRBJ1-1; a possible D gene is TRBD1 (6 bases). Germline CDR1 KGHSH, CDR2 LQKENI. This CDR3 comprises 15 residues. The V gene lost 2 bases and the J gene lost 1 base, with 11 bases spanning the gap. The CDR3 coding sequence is TGTGCCAGCTCACCAATTTGGACAGAGAACACTGAAGCTTTCTTT. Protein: CASSPIWTENTEAFF. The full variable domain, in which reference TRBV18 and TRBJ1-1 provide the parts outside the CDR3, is NAGVMQNPRHLVRRRGQEARLRCSPMKGHSHVYWYRQLPEEGLKFMVYLQKENIIDESGMPKERFSAEFPKEGPSILRIQQVVRGDSAAYFCASSPIWTENTEAFFGQGTRLTVV.

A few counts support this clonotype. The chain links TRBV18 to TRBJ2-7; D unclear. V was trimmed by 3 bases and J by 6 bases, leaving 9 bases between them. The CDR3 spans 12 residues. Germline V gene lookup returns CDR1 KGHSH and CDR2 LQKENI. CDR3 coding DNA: TGTGCCAGCTCACCTAGTAATTCCGAGCAGTACTTC. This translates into CASSPSNSEQYF.

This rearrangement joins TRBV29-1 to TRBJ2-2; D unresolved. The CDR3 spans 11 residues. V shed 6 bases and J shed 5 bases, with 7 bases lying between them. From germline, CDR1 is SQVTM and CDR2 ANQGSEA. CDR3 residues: CSVTRTGELFF. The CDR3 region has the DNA TGCAGCGTAACACGAACCGGGGAGCTGTTTTTT.

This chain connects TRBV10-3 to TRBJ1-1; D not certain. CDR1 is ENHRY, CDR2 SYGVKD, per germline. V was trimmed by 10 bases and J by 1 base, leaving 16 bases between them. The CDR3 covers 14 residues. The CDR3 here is CATGPEGKNTEAFF. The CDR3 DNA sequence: TGTGCCACTGGACCGGAAGGGAAGAACACTGAAGCTTTCTTT.

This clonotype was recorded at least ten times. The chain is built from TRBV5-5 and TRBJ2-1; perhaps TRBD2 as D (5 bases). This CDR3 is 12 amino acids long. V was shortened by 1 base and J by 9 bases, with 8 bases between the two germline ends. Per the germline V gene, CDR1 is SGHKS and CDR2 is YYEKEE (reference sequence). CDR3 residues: CASSLSSGEQFF. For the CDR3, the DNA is TGTGCCAGCAGCTTGTCCAGCGGTGAGCAGTTCTTC.

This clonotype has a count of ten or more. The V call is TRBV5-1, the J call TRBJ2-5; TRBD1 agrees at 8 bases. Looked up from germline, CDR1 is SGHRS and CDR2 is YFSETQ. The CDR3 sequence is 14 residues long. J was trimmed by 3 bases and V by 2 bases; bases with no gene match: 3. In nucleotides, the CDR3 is TGCGCCAGCAGCTTAGCACAGGGGGAAGAGACCCAGTACTTC. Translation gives CASSLAQGEETQYF.

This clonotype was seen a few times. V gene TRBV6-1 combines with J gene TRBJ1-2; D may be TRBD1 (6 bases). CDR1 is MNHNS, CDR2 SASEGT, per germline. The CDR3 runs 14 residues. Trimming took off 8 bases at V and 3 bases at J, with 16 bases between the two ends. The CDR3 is CASPRGGMDYGYTF. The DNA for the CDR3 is TGTGCCAGCCCTAGGGGGGGGATGGACTATGGCTACACCTTC.

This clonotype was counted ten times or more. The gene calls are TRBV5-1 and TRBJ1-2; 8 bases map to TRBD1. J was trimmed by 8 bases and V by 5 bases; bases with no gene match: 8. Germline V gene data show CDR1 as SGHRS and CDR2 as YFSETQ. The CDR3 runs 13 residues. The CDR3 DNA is TGCGCCAGCAGGGGACAGGAAATTGACGGCTACACCTTC. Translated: CASRGQEIDGYTF.

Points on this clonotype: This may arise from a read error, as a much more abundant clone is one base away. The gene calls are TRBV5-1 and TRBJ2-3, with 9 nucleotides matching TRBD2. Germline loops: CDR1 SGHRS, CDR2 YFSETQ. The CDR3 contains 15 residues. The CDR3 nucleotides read TGCACCAGCCGGACAGGACTAGCGAAAACAGATACGCAGTATTTT. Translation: CTSRTGLAKTDTQYF.

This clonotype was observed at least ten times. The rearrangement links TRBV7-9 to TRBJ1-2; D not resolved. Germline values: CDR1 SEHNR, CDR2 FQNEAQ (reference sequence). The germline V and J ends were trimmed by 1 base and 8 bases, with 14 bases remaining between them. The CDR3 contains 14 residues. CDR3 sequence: CASSLVATPGGYTF. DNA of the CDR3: TGTGCCAGCAGCTTAGTCGCGACTCCGGGCGGCTACACCTTC.

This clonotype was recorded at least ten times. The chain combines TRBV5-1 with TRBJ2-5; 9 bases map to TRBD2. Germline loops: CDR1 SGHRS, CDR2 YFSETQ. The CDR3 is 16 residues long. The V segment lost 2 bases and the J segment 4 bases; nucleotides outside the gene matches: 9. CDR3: CASSLSLPAGGETQYF. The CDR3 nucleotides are TGCGCCAGCAGCTTATCCCTCCCAGCGGGGGGAGAGACCCAGTACTTC.

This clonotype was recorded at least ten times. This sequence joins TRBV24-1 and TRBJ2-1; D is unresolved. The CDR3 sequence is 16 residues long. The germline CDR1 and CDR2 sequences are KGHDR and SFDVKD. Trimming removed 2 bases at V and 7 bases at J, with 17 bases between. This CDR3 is CATSDSTTGSENEQFF. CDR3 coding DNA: TGTGCCACCAGTGATTCTACAACGGGTTCGGAAAATGAGCAGTTCTTC.

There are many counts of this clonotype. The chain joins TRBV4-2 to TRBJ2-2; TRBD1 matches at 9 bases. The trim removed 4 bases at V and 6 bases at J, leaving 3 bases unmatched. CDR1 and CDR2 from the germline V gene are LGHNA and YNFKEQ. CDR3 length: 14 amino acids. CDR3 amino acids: CASSPGTGSGELFF. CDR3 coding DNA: TGTGCCAGCAGCCCCGGGACAGGGTCCGGGGAGCTGTTTTTT.

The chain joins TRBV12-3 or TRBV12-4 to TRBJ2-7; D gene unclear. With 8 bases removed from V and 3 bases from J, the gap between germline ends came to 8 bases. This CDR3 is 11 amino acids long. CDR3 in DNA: TGTGCCAGCCAAAAAAACTACGAGCAGTACTTC. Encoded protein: CASQKNYEQYF.

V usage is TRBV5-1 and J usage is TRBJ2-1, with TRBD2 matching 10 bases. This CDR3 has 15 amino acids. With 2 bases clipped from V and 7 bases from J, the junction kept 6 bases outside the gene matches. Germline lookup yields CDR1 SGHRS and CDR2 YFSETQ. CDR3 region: CASSFGSGGLNEQFF. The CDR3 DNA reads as TGCGCCAGCAGCTTTGGTAGCGGGGGGCTGAATGAGCAGTTCTTC. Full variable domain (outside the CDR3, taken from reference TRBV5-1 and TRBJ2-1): KAGVTQTPRYLIKTRGQQVTLSCSPISGHRSVSWYQQTPGQGLQFLFEYFSETQRNKGNFPGRFSGRQFSNSRSEMNVSTLELGDSALYLCASSFGSGGLNEQFFGPGTRLTVL.

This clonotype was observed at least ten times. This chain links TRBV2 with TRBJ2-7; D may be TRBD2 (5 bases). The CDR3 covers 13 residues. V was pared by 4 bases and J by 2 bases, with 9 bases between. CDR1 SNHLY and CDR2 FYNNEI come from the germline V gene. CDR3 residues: CASSGELAYEQYF. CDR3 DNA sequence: TGTGCCAGCAGTGGAGAACTAGCCTACGAGCAGTACTTC.

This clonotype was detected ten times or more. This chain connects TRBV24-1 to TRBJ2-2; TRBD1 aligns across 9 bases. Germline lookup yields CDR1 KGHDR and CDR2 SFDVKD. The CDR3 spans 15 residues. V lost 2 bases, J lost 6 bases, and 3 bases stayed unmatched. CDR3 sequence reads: CATSDYGQGSGELFF. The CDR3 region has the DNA TGTGCCACCAGTGATTATGGACAGGGGTCCGGGGAGCTGTTTTTT.

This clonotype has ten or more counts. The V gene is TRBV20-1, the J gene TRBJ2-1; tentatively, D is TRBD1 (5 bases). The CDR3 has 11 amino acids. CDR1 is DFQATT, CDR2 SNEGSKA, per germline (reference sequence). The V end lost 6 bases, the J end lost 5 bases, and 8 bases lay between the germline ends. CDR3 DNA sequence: TGCAGTGCCACACAGGACAATGAGCAGTTCTTC. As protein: CSATQDNEQFF.